The rows below give T cell receptor beta chains drawn from one sample of a study of cytomegalovirus exposure and HLA in healthy donors. Sequencing used immunoSEQ multiplex PCR; TCRdb keeps in-frame clones, though not all of them. This table has a few hundred thousand clones, around 80% appearing once. Source material: PBMCs. The receptors shown here come from a middle-aged woman in good health and CMV-seronegative. CDR3s include the opening cysteine and the closing phenylalanine or tryptophan. A D gene is named only where the DNA matches it firmly. Clone sizes are given selectively: once, few, many, or a class where the clone is expanded.

V: TRBV11-1
J: TRBJ2-1
size: NA
D: NA
CDR3: CASSLHGQHPFF
DNA: TGTGCCAGCAGCTTACACGGACAGCACCCGTTCTTC

V: TRBV7-7
J: TRBJ1-1
size: few
D: TRBD1
CDR3: CASSLDRGHEAFF
DNA: TGTGCTAGCAGCTTAGACAGGGGACACGAAGCTTTCTTT

V: TRBV7-9
J: TRBJ1-1
size: NA
D: NA
CDR3: CASSPDGRGAFF
DNA: TGTGCCAGCAGCCCCGACGGGAGAGGAGCTTTCTTT

V: TRBV7-3
J: TRBJ2-4
size: few
D: TRBD1
CDR3: CASSQTGTGAKNIQYF
DNA: TGTGCCAGCAGCCAGACCGGGACAGGAGCCAAAAACATTCAGTACTTC

V: TRBV5-6
J: TRBJ1-1
size: NA
D: TRBD1
CDR3: CASSLMGQGNTEAFF
DNA: TGTGCCAGCAGCTTAATGGGACAGGGGAACACTGAAGCTTTCTTT

V: TRBV4-2
J: TRBJ1-5
size: NA
D: NA
CDR3: CASSQDGRGWNQPQHF
DNA: TGTGCCAGCAGCCAAGATGGCCGGGGATGGAATCAGCCCCAGCATTTT

V: TRBV11-3
J: TRBJ2-3
size: NA
D: TRBD2
CDR3: CASSTAPLAAGTDTQYF
DNA: TGTGCCAGCAGCACTGCCCCCCTAGCGGCAGGCACAGATACGCAGTATTTT

V: TRBV5-1
J: TRBJ1-1
size: NA
D: NA
CDR3: CASSSGLADTEAFF
DNA: TGCGCCAGCAGCTCAGGACTGGCGGACACTGAAGCTTTCTTT

V: TRBV9
J: TRBJ1-6
size: NA
D: TRBD1
CDR3: CASSGGTGWNSPLHF
DNA: TGTGCCAGCAGCGGAGGGACAGGGTGGAATTCACCCCTCCACTTT

V: TRBV5-4
J: TRBJ2-3
size: NA
D: TRBD2
CDR3: CALGGDSTDTQYF
DNA: TGTGCCCTGGGGGGGGATAGCACAGATACGCAGTATTTT

V: TRBV27
J: TRBJ1-5
size: NA
D: TRBD1
CDR3: CASSLFHGTAGNQPQHF
DNA: TGTGCCAGCAGTTTATTCCACGGGACAGCTGGCAATCAGCCCCAGCATTTT

V: TRBV7-9
J: TRBJ1-2
size: NA
D: NA
CDR3: CASSLSGGQGYTF
DNA: TGTGCCAGCAGTTTGAGCGGGGGGCAAGGCTACACCTTC

V: TRBV4-1
J: TRBJ1-1
size: few
D: NA
CDR3: CASSQAGLSMNTEAFF
DNA: TGCGCCAGCAGCCAAGCTGGACTGTCTATGAACACTGAAGCTTTCTTT

V: TRBV7-6
J: TRBJ1-3
size: NA
D: NA
CDR3: CASSLTEGNTIYF
DNA: TGTGCCAGCAGCTTAACAGAAGGAAACACCATATACTTT

V: TRBV2
J: TRBJ1-6
size: NA
D: NA
CDR3: CASNPQGTDSPLHF
DNA: TGTGCCAGCAATCCTCAGGGTACGGATTCACCCCTCCACTTT

V: TRBV29-1
J: TRBJ1-4
size: NA
D: TRBD1
CDR3: CSVPGTGAEKLFF
DNA: TGCAGCGTCCCCGGGACAGGGGCTGAAAAACTGTTTTTT

V: TRBV28
J: TRBJ1-2
size: NA
D: NA
CDR3: CASTELSQRNYGYTF
DNA: TGTGCCAGCACCGAACTCTCCCAACGGAACTATGGCTACACCTTC

V: TRBV9
J: TRBJ2-3
size: NA
D: NA
CDR3: CASSVGDTDTQYF
DNA: TGTGCCAGCAGCGTAGGCGACACAGATACGCAGTATTTT

V: TRBV19
J: TRBJ2-5
size: NA
D: NA
CDR3: CASSPHEGRETQYF
DNA: TGTGCCAGTAGTCCCCACGAGGGGAGGGAGACCCAGTACTTC

V: TRBV28
J: TRBJ2-7
size: NA
D: NA
CDR3: CASTSGISHEQYF
DNA: TGTGCCAGCACCTCAGGGATCTCCCACGAGCAGTACTTC

V: TRBV10-3
J: TRBJ2-3
size: NA
D: TRBD2
CDR3: CAISPGLRTDTQYF
DNA: TGTGCCATCAGCCCGGGACTACGCACAGATACGCAGTATTTT

V: TRBV7-9
J: TRBJ1-5
size: NA
D: TRBD1
CDR3: CASSGGQGENQPQHF
DNA: TGTGCCAGCAGCGGTGGGCAGGGGGAAAATCAGCCCCAGCATTTT

V: TRBV7-3
J: TRBJ1-2
size: NA
D: TRBD1
CDR3: CASSPGTGHYGYTF
DNA: TGTGCCAGCAGCCCGGGGACAGGACACTATGGCTACACCTTC

V: TRBV6-5
J: TRBJ1-5
size: few
D: TRBD1
CDR3: CASSMGQHNQPQHF
DNA: TGTGCCAGCAGCATGGGACAGCACAATCAGCCCCAGCATTTT

V: TRBV15
J: TRBJ2-4
size: NA
D: NA
CDR3: CATSSSGGAKNIQYF
DNA: TGTGCCACCAGCAGCTCTGGGGGGGCCAAAAACATTCAGTACTTC

V: TRBV6-1
J: TRBJ1-4
size: NA
D: TRBD1
CDR3: CASVRTGGSGEKLFF
DNA: TGTGCCAGCGTCCGCACAGGGGGATCGGGTGAAAAACTGTTTTTT

V: TRBV2
J: TRBJ2-7
size: NA
D: NA
CDR3: CASMASYEQYF
DNA: TGTGCCAGCATGGCCTCCTACGAGCAGTACTTC

V: TRBV7-9
J: TRBJ1-2
size: NA
D: NA
CDR3: CASSPGRGNYGYTF
DNA: TGTGCCAGCAGCCCCGGCCGCGGAAACTATGGCTACACCTTC

V: TRBV6-5
J: TRBJ1-5
size: NA
D: NA
CDR3: CASSYRGLPNQPQHF
DNA: TGTGCCAGCAGTTACAGGGGCCTACCTAATCAGCCCCAGCATTTT

V: TRBV9
J: TRBJ1-4
size: NA
D: NA
CDR3: CASSGRHNEKLFF
DNA: TGTGCCAGCAGCGGGCGGCATAATGAAAAACTGTTTTTT

V: TRBV7-9
J: TRBJ1-4
size: NA
D: NA
CDR3: CASRGPRGNNEKLFF
DNA: TGTGCCAGCAGAGGACCTCGAGGGAATAATGAAAAACTGTTTTTT

V: TRBV9
J: TRBJ1-2
size: NA
D: TRBD1
CDR3: CASSVGSTGVGYGYTF
DNA: TGTGCCAGCAGCGTAGGATCGACAGGGGTGGGCTATGGCTACACCTTC

V: TRBV9
J: TRBJ2-1
size: NA
D: TRBD2
CDR3: CASSVADSGLASNEQFF
DNA: TGTGCCAGCAGCGTAGCTGATTCGGGACTAGCCTCCAATGAGCAGTTCTTC